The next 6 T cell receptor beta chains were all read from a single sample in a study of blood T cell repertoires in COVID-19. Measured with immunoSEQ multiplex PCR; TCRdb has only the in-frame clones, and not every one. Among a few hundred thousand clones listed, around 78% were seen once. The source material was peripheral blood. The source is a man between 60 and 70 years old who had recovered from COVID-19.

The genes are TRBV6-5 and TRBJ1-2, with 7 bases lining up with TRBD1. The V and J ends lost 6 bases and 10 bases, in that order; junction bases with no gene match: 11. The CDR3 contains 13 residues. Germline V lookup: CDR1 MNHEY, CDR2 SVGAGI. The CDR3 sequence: CASSPTRTGLYTF. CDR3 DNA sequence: TGTGCCAGCAGCCCCACCCGGACAGGACTCTACACCTTC.

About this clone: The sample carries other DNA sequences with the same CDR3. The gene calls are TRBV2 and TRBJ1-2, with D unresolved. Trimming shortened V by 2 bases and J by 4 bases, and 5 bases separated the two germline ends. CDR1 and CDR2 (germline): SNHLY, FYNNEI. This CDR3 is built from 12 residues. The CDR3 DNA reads TGTGCCAGCAGTGAAACCGGCTATGGCTACACCTTC. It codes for CASSETGYGYTF.

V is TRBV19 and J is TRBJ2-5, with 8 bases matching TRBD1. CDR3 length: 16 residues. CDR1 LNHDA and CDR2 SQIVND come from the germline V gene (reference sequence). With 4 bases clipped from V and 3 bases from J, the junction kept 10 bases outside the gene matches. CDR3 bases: TGTGCCAGTAGTACCACCGGGACAGGATTGGAAGAGACCCAGTACTTC. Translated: CASSTTGTGLEETQYF.

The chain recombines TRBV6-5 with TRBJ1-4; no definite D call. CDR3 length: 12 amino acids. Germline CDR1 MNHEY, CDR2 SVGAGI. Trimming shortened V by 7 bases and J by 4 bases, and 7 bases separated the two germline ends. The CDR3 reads CASMGRNEKLFF. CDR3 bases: TGTGCCAGCATGGGCCGTAATGAAAAACTGTTTTTT.

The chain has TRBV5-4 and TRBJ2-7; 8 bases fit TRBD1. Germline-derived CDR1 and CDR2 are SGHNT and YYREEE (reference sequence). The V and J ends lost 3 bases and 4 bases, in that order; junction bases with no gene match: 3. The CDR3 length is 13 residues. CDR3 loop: CASSSGQGYEQYF. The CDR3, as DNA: TGTGCCAGCAGCTCTGGACAGGGATACGAGCAGTACTTC.

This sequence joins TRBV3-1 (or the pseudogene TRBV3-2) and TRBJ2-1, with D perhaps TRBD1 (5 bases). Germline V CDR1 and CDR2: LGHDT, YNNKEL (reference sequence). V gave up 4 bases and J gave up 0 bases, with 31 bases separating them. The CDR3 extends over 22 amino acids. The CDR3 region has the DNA TGTGCCAGCAGCCGGTCCCCCGGTGACCCGACAAGGGGCGGCAGCTCCTACAATGAGCAGTTCTTC. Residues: CASSRSPGDPTRGGSSYNEQFF.